A single sample gave rise to the 10 T cell receptor beta chains below, sequenced in a study of T cell responses to AZD1222 COVID-19 vaccine. The data were produced by immunoSEQ multiplex PCR, yet TCRdb's version contains in-frame clones alone and is incomplete. The sample shows fewer than 200,000 clones, approximately 90% of them seen only once. The input for sequencing was peripheral blood, taken 28 days after the second dose of the MenACWY control vaccine. The receptor source for this set is an adult who received the MenACWY meningococcal vaccine as a control.

The chain employs TRBV28 and TRBJ1-2, with 8 bases fitting TRBD1. The CDR3 loop spans 11 amino acids. Germline values: CDR1 MDHEN, CDR2 SYDVKM. V lost 10 bases and J lost 8; bases outside the gene matches: 6. CDR3 protein: CATGQGSGYTF. The CDR3 DNA sequence: TGTGCCACCGGACAGGGCTCCGGCTACACCTTC.

V and J are TRBV6-6 and TRBJ2-1; D ambiguous. Trimming removed 4 bases at V and 4 bases at J, with 2 bases between. CDR1 is MNHNY, CDR2 SVGAGI, per germline (reference sequence). The CDR3 consists of 11 residues. Here the CDR3 reads CASSWYNEQFF. The CDR3 bases are TGTGCCAGCAGTTGGTACAATGAGCAGTTCTTC.

This chain connects TRBV14 to TRBJ1-1; D unclear. This CDR3 is built from 13 residues. V was shortened by 4 bases and J by 3 bases, with 9 bases between the two germline ends. Germline assignment: CDR1 SGHDN and CDR2 FVKESK. The CDR3 sequence is CASSPSRDTEAFF. DNA for the CDR3: TGTGCCAGCAGCCCCTCCCGGGACACTGAAGCTTTCTTT.

J is TRBJ2-2 and V is TRBV9, with D maybe TRBD1 (6 bases). Germline-derived CDR1 and CDR2 are SGDLS and YYNGEE. The CDR3 is made up of 14 amino acids. The V and J ends lost 3 bases and 5 bases respectively, with 11 bases between them. In DNA form, the CDR3 reads TGTGCCAGCAGCGGGACAGTCGAAACCGGGGAGCTGTTTTTT. Translating it yields CASSGTVETGELFF.

The chain combines TRBV6-5 with TRBJ1-2; tentatively, D is TRBD1 (5 bases). Germline values: CDR1 MNHEY, CDR2 SVGAGI. CDR3 length: 15 residues. With 0 bases removed from V and 5 bases from J, the gap between germline ends came to 13 bases. CDR3 coding DNA: TGTGCCAGCAGTTACTCGAGTCAGGGACCTTATGGCTACACCTTC. Protein product: CASSYSSQGPYGYTF.

V gene TRBV5-6 combines with J gene TRBJ1-2; D is ambiguous. Germline CDR1 is SGHDT and CDR2 is YYEEEE. V lost 4 bases to trimming and J lost 5 bases, with 12 bases between them. CDR3 length equals 13 residues. Here the CDR3 DNA reads TGTGCCAGCAGCCCCCGGACCTTATATGGCTACACCTTC. This gives the protein CASSPRTLYGYTF.

The rearrangement links TRBV7-2 to TRBJ2-1; TRBD2 agrees at 9 bases. V trimming: 2 bases; J trimming: 5 bases; junction bases outside the gene matches: 4. Germline-derived CDR1 and CDR2 are SGHTA and FQGNSA. This CDR3 contains 15 residues. CDR3 coding DNA: TGTGCCAGCAGCTTACCGGGACTAGCTAACAATGAGCAGTTCTTC. This sequence encodes CASSLPGLANNEQFF.

V and J are TRBV10-3 and TRBJ1-3, with D possibly matching TRBD1 (5 bases). Looked up from germline, CDR1 is ENHRY and CDR2 is SYGVKD. This CDR3 region has 14 residues. With 6 bases removed from V and 1 base from J, the gap between germline ends came to 10 bases. CDR3 nucleotides: TGTGCCATCAGGCAGGGTGGATCTGGAAACACCATATATTTT. Translation gives CAIRQGGSGNTIYF.

This clone has only a few counts. The CDR3: CASSPTRLVFHEQYF. CDR3 bases: TGTGCCAGCAGCCCGACCCGACTAGTATTCCACGAGCAGTACTTC. The J gene is TRBJ2-7, the V gene TRBV7-9, with D possibly being TRBD2 (6 bases). Germline loops: CDR1 SEHNR, CDR2 FQNEAQ (reference sequence). Trimming left V 5 bases short and J 5 bases short, with 19 bases between. The CDR3 loop spans 15 amino acids.

The rearrangement uses TRBV27 and TRBJ2-7; 13 bases agree with TRBD2. CDR1 is MNHEY, CDR2 SMNVEV, per germline (reference sequence). CDR3 size: 18 residues. V shed 4 bases and J 2 bases; nucleotides not matched to a gene: 11. The CDR3 is CASSSPTSGRRVTYEQYF. The CDR3 DNA reads as TGTGCCAGCAGTTCACCGACTAGCGGGAGGCGCGTAACCTACGAGCAGTACTTC.